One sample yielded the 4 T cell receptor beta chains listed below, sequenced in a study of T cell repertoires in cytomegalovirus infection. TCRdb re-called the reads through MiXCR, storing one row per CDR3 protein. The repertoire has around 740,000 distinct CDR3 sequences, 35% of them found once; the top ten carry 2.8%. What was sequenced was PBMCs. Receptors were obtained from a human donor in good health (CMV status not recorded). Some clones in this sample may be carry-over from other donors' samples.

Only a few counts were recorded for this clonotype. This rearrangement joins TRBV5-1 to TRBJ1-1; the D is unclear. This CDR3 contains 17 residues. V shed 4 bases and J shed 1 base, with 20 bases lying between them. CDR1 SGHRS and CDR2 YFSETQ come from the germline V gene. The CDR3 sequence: CASSPSRSNFQNTEAFF. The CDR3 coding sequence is TGCGCCAGCAGCCCTAGCCGCAGTAACTTTCAGAACACTGAAGCTTTCTTT.

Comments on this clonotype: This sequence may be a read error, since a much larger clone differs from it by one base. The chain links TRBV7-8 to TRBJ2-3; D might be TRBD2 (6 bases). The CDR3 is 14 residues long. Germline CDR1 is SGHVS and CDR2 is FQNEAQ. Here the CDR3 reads CASSPGGSTDTLYF. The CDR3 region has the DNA TGTGCCAGCAGCCCAGGAGGGAGCACAGATACGCTGTATTTT.

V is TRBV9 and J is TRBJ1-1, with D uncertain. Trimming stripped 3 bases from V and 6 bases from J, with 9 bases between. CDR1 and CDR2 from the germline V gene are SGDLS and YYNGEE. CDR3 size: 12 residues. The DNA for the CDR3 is TGTGCCAGCAGCGGCCCGGACGCTGAAGCTTTCTTT. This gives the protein CASSGPDAEAFF.

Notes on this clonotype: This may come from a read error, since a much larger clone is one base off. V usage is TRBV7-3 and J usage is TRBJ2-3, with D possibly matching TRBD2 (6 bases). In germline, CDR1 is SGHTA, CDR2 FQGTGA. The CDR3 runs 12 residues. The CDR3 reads CAISSSVGTQYF. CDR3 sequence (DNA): TGTGCCATCAGCTCTAGCGTGGGGACGCAGTATTTT.